Below are 17 T cell receptor beta chains sequenced from a single sample in a study of blood T cell repertoires in COVID-19. Sequenced by immunoSEQ multiplex PCR; TCRdb stores in-frame clones only, minus some. The sample yields 390,000 or so clones, about 89% seen once. Input material: peripheral blood. Source of these receptors: a young woman with COVID-19, enrolled during active disease.

The chain links TRBV21-1 to TRBJ2-5; TRBD1 reflects the table's D call only, with no check against the DNA. TRBV21-1 is assigned pseudogene status. This CDR3 is built from 16 residues. CDR3 nucleotide sequence: TGTGCCAGCAGCCCGGGACAGGGGGAGGGATTCGAGACCCAGTACTTC. Its translation: CASSPGQGEGFETQYF.

V and J are TRBV21-1 and TRBJ2-7; the tabulated D call, TRBD2, remains unverified against the DNA. TRBV21-1 corresponds to a pseudogene. The CDR3 has 15 residues. The CDR3 DNA reads as TGTGCCAGCAGCCGGGCGGGACTAGCGGTGTACGAGCAGTACGTC. It is translated as CASSRAGLAVYEQYV.

The chain is built from TRBV2 and TRBJ2-2; tentatively, D is TRBD2 (5 bases). The CDR3 runs to 14 residues. The V end was cut by 3 bases, the J end by 4 bases, with 9 bases between. Looked up from germline, CDR1 is SNHLY and CDR2 is FYNNEI. The CDR3 loop is CASSDEGTTGELFF. DNA for the CDR3: TGTGCCAGCAGTGACGAGGGAACCACCGGGGAGCTGTTTTTT.

This chain connects TRBV9 to TRBJ2-1; TRBD2 agrees at 9 bases. With 4 bases clipped from V and 0 bases from J, the junction kept 8 bases outside the gene matches. Per germline, CDR1 SGDLS and CDR2 YYNGEE. The CDR3 loop spans 17 amino acids. CDR3 amino acids: CASSPTVSGSSYNEQFF. CDR3 in DNA: TGTGCCAGCAGCCCAACAGTTAGCGGGAGCTCCTACAATGAGCAGTTCTTC.

The V call is TRBV15, the J call TRBJ2-2; D perhaps matches TRBD2 (6 bases). The CDR3 length is 15 residues. Trimming pared 4 bases from V and 4 bases from J, leaving 13 bases between. Germline V gene lookup returns CDR1 LNHNV and CDR2 YYDKDF (reference sequence). CDR3 region: CATSMLRGATGELFF. The CDR3 DNA reads TGTGCCACCAGCATGTTGCGGGGAGCCACCGGGGAGCTGTTTTTT.

The CDR3 spells CASRNGQTNQPQHF. For the CDR3, the DNA is TGTGCCAGCAGGAATGGACAGACAAATCAGCCCCAGCATTTT. The chain combines TRBV27 with TRBJ1-5, with D perhaps TRBD1 (6 bases). V was cut by 6 bases and J by 4 bases, with 13 bases left in between. From germline, CDR1 is MNHEY and CDR2 SMNVEV (reference sequence). The CDR3 loop spans 14 amino acids.

This chain joins TRBV21-1 and TRBJ2-1; the table names TRBD2, a call not compared with the DNA. TRBV21-1 is marked as a pseudogene. This CDR3 is built from 23 residues. The CDR3 reads CASSKARSLDPSGGVSSYNEQFF. In DNA form, the CDR3 reads TGTGCCAGCAGCAAAGCGCGGAGCTTGGATCCTAGCGGGGGGGTTAGCTCCTACAATGAGCAGTTCTTC.

This rearrangement joins TRBV9 to TRBJ2-1, with 9 bases matching TRBD2. Germline trimming cut 3 bases from V and 5 bases from J; bases unmatched to any gene: 6. The CDR3 length is 15 residues. The germline V gene encodes CDR1 SGDLS and CDR2 YYNGEE. CDR3 DNA: TGTGCCAGCAGCGAGCAGACTAGCGGTAACAATGAGCAGTTCTTC. Its translation is CASSEQTSGNNEQFF.

This CDR3 reads CASSVRPTGTSGRWADTQYF. The CDR3 DNA is TGTGCCAGCAGCGTGAGACCCACCGGGACTAGCGGGAGGTGGGCAGATACGCAGTATTTT. V and J are TRBV9 and TRBJ2-3; TRBD2 matches 15 bases. J gave up 4 bases and V 2 bases, and 14 bases lay outside the gene matches. The V gene's germline CDR1 is SGDLS and CDR2 YYNGEE. The CDR3 covers 20 residues.

V and J are TRBV4-1 and TRBJ1-3; 9 bases align to TRBD1. The germline V gene has CDR1 MGHRA and CDR2 YSYEKL. The CDR3 is 17 residues long. J lost 3 bases, V lost 2 bases, and 8 bases had no gene match. This CDR3 is CASSQPGQGSFGNTIYF. CDR3 coding DNA: TGCGCCAGCAGCCAACCGGGACAGGGATCTTTTGGAAACACCATATATTTT.

The chain recombines TRBV24-1 with TRBJ2-3; 7 positions agree with TRBD1. The length of the CDR3 is 16 residues. V was clipped by 3 bases and J by 2 bases; unmatched bases: 7. Germline V gene lookup returns CDR1 KGHDR and CDR2 SFDVKD. Here the CDR3 DNA reads TGTGCCACCAGTGATAAGGGACAGCCCTTCACAGATACGCAGTATTTT. Its translation: CATSDKGQPFTDTQYF.

The J gene is TRBJ2-1, the V gene TRBV11-2; 9 bases are shared with TRBD1. V was pared by 5 bases and J by 8 bases, with 10 bases of the junction left unmatched. Germline CDR1 is SGHAT and CDR2 is FQNNGV. The CDR3 totals 15 residues. The CDR3 reads CASSPLWDREYEQFF. The CDR3 bases are TGTGCCAGCAGCCCATTATGGGACAGGGAGTATGAGCAGTTCTTC.

The chain employs TRBV21-1 and TRBJ2-7; the DNA was not used to check the table's D call, TRBD1. TRBV21-1 corresponds to a pseudogene. CDR3 length: 17 amino acids. In DNA form, the CDR3 reads TGTGCCAGCAGCAACTTCCCGGACATAATCCTTTATTACGAGCAGTACGTC. Its protein is CASSNFPDIILYYEQYV.

V usage is TRBV7-9 and J usage is TRBJ1-1; TRBD1 is a possible D gene (6 bases). This CDR3 has 14 amino acids. From germline, CDR1 is SEHNR and CDR2 FQNEAQ (reference sequence). Trimming took 5 bases from V and 1 from J, leaving 11 bases between them. The CDR3 reads CASSIVGGNTEAFF. The CDR3 DNA is TGTGCCAGCAGCATAGTAGGGGGGAACACTGAAGCTTTCTTT.

This chain joins TRBV15 and TRBJ1-2, with D perhaps TRBD1 (6 bases). The germline CDR1 and CDR2 sequences are LNHNV and YYDKDF (reference sequence). The ends were cut back, 0 bases at V and 2 bases at J, with 10 bases in the middle. This CDR3 comprises 15 residues. The chain's CDR3 is CATSRDHRENYGYTF. The CDR3 DNA reads as TGTGCCACCAGCAGAGATCACAGGGAGAACTATGGCTACACCTTC. The whole variable domain, remainder taken from reference TRBV15 and TRBJ1-2, is DAMVIQNPRYQVTQFGKPVTLSCSQTLNHNVMYWYQQKSSQAPKLLFHYYDKDFNNEADTPDNFQSRRPNTSFCFLDIRSPGLGDTAMYLCATSRDHRENYGYTFGSGTRLTVV.

J is TRBJ2-2 and V is TRBV6-6; TRBD2 aligns across 11 bases. In germline, CDR1 is MNHNY, CDR2 SVGAGI (reference sequence). V was pared by 2 bases and J by 6 bases, with 5 bases of the junction left unmatched. There are 16 residues in the CDR3. CDR3 coding DNA: TGTGCCAGCAGTTACGCGACTAGCGGGGTTGCCGGGGAGCTGTTTTTT. Protein: CASSYATSGVAGELFF.

In its sample, this clone was seen once. The gene calls are TRBV7-2 and TRBJ2-7, with D possibly TRBD2 on 6 matching bases. Germline V gene lookup returns CDR1 SGHTA and CDR2 FQGNSA. CDR3 length: 15 amino acids. V was pared by 5 bases and J by 2 bases, with 16 bases between. The CDR3 DNA reads as TGTGCCAGCAGCACCCGTACCGGGGAGGCCTACGAGCAGTACTTC. Translating gives CASSTRTGEAYEQYF.